This TCR beta chain emerged from a study of T cell responses to AZD1222 COVID-19 vaccine. The junction had 0 bases not matched to a gene; V was cut back by 8 bases and J by 6 bases. CDR1 and CDR2 from the germline V gene are LGHDT and YNNKEL (reference sequence). The CDR3 has 11 residues. The method was immunoSEQ multiplex PCR; TCRdb's version includes in-frame clones alone and lacks a portion of them. The data show about 140,000 clones, with around 90% seen just once and around 2.7% held by the top ten. V is TRBV3-1 (or the pseudogene TRBV3-2) and J is TRBJ2-2; 7 bases are a match to TRBD2. Material: peripheral blood, obtained on day 0 of AZD1222 vaccination. This receptor was taken from an adult in good health. CDR3 nucleotide sequence: TGTGCCAGCGCGGGGGCCGGGGAGCTGTTTTTT. Translation gives CASAGAGELFF.